These T cell receptor beta chains were read from a single sample in a study of blood T cell repertoires in COVID-19. Sequencing was performed with immunoSEQ multiplex PCR; in TCRdb, only in-frame clones are kept and a portion is missing. The profile covers approximately 300,000 clones, with around 90% appearing a single time and 5.5% to 7% taken by the ten largest. The sequenced sample was PBMCs or T cells enriched from blood (not recorded which). These receptor sequences come from a young woman who had recovered from COVID-19. CDR3s include the opening cysteine and the closing phenylalanine or tryptophan. A D gene is named only where the DNA matches it firmly. Where a row states a size, it is once, few, many or the class of an expanded clone; other rows omit it.

CDR3 length | D gene | clone size | J gene | V gene | CDR3 protein | CDR3 DNA
14 | NA | few | TRBJ1-5 | TRBV30 | CAWAPGALNQPQHF | TGTGCCTGGGCCCCGGGAGCCCTCAATCAGCCCCAGCATTTT
17 | TRBD1 | NA | TRBJ1-1 | TRBV2 | CASRDAGTGGTGTEAFF | TGTGCCAGCAGGGATGCCGGGACAGGGGGCACCGGCACTGAAGCTTTCTTT
16 | TRBD1 | once | TRBJ1-6 | TRBV7-9 | CASSFNRDRGISPLHF | TGTGCCAGCAGCTTTAATAGGGACAGGGGCATTTCACCCCTCCACTTT
14 | NA | NA | TRBJ1-1 | TRBV9 | CASSGTRGDTEAFF | TGTGCCAGCAGCGGGACACGGGGGGACACTGAAGCTTTCTTT
13 | TRBD1 | NA | TRBJ1-4 | TRBV7-3 | CASSRGTGEKLFF | TGTGCCAGCAGCCGGGGGACAGGAGAAAAACTGTTTTTT
13 | NA | NA | TRBJ2-7 | TRBV5-6 | CASSFLSGNEQYF | TGTGCCAGCAGCTTTTTGTCAGGAAATGAGCAGTACTTC
15 | TRBD1 | NA | TRBJ1-1 | TRBV7-9 | CASSLWGGQGSEAFF | TGTGCCAGCAGCTTATGGGGGGGACAGGGTTCTGAAGCTTTCTTT
12 | NA | NA | TRBJ1-6 | TRBV27 | CASSLQNSPLHF | TGTGCCAGCAGTTTACAGAATTCACCCCTCCACTTT
12 | NA | NA | TRBJ1-1 | TRBV9 | CASSVDSAEAFF | TGTGCCAGCAGCGTAGATTCCGCTGAAGCTTTCTTT
14 | NA | NA | TRBJ1-1 | TRBV7-6 | CASSPQTLNTEAFF | TGTGCCAGCAGCCCACAGACACTGAACACTGAAGCTTTCTTT
16 | TRBD1 | once | TRBJ2-7 | TRBV4-1 | CASSQLWGQGRDEQYF | TGCGCCAGCAGCCAGCTCTGGGGACAGGGCAGGGACGAGCAGTACTTC
14 | NA | NA | TRBJ1-1 | TRBV30 | CAWSVIGVNTEAFF | TGTGCCTGGAGTGTTATAGGAGTGAACACTGAAGCTTTCTTT
14 | NA | NA | TRBJ2-3 | TRBV30 | CAWSVLNRADTQYF | TGTGCCTGGAGTGTACTTAACCGGGCAGATACGCAGTATTTT
13 | TRBD1 | NA | TRBJ2-3 | TRBV12-3/TRBV12-4 | CASRQGAPDTQYF | TGTGCCAGCAGACAGGGGGCCCCAGATACGCAGTATTTT
14 | TRBD2 | NA | TRBJ2-7 | TRBV5-1 | CASSGGTSGDEQYF | TGCGCCAGCAGCGGCGGGACTAGCGGGGATGAGCAGTACTTC
12 | TRBD1 | once | TRBJ1-4 | TRBV19 | CATGPGGEKLFF | TGTGCCACCGGACCAGGGGGAGAAAAACTGTTTTTT
14 | NA | NA | TRBJ2-7 | TRBV6-5 | CASSRTALSYEQYF | TGTGCCAGCAGCCGGACAGCCCTCTCCTACGAGCAGTACTTC
15 | TRBD1 | NA | TRBJ2-7 | TRBV6-5 | CASSYAGTGAYEQYF | TGTGCCAGCAGTTACGCGGGGACAGGGGCCTACGAGCAGTACTTC
12 | NA | NA | TRBJ2-5 | TRBV5-1 | CASYQGQETQYF | TGCGCCAGCTACCAGGGCCAAGAGACCCAGTACTTC
15 | NA | NA | TRBJ2-1 | TRBV7-2 | CASSLSAGSYNEQFF | TGTGCCAGCAGCCTTTCTGCGGGATCCTACAATGAGCAGTTCTTC
15 | TRBD1 | NA | TRBJ2-7 | TRBV7-2 | CASSLGDRGRYEQYF | TGTGCCAGCAGCTTAGGGGACAGGGGGCGGTACGAGCAGTACTTC
14 | NA | few | TRBJ2-2 | TRBV21-1 | CASSKCANTGELFF | TGTGCCAGCAGCAAATGCGCGAACACCGGGGAGCTGTTTTTT
16 | NA | NA | TRBJ2-1 | TRBV18 | CASSPDLGLGGNEQFF | TGTGCCAGCTCACCCGACCTGGGTCTGGGGGGCAATGAGCAGTTCTTC
15 | TRBD1 | NA | TRBJ2-7 | TRBV15 | CATSRPGQGAREQYF | TGTGCCACCAGCAGACCCGGACAGGGGGCGCGTGAGCAGTACTTC
14 | TRBD1 | NA | TRBJ1-3 | TRBV2 | CASMITGAGNTIYF | TGTGCCAGCATGATCACAGGGGCTGGAAACACCATATATTTT
13 | NA | once | TRBJ1-5 | TRBV7-2 | CASSLQVRQPQHF | TGTGCCAGCAGCTTACAGGTACGGCAGCCCCAGCATTTT
15 | TRBD1 | NA | TRBJ1-2 | TRBV5-4 | CASSLEWTGNYGYTF | TGTGCCAGCAGCTTGGAGTGGACAGGGAACTATGGCTACACCTTC
15 | TRBD2 | NA | TRBJ2-7 | TRBV6-2/TRBV6-3 | CASSILAGGPGEQYF | TGTGCCAGCAGTATCCTAGCGGGGGGGCCGGGCGAGCAGTACTTC
15 | TRBD2 | NA | TRBJ2-5 | TRBV2 | CASSALAGTQETQYF | TGTGCCAGCAGTGCCCTAGCGGGGACCCAAGAGACCCAGTACTTC
16 | NA | NA | TRBJ1-3 | TRBV10-1 | CASSDPPGSSGNTIYF | TGCGCCAGCAGTGACCCCCCAGGTAGCTCTGGAAACACCATATATTTT
14 | TRBD2 | NA | TRBJ2-7 | TRBV9 | CASSVSGGSLEQYF | TGTGCCAGCAGCGTTAGCGGGGGGTCTCTCGAGCAGTACTTC
14 | TRBD1 | NA | TRBJ1-2 | TRBV7-8 | CASSRRDRGGGYTF | TGTGCCAGCAGCCGCCGGGACAGGGGTGGGGGCTACACCTTC
14 | TRBD1 | once | TRBJ1-1 | TRBV5-1 | CASSFIGGRAEAFF | TGCGCCAGCAGCTTCATAGGGGGCAGGGCTGAAGCTTTCTTT